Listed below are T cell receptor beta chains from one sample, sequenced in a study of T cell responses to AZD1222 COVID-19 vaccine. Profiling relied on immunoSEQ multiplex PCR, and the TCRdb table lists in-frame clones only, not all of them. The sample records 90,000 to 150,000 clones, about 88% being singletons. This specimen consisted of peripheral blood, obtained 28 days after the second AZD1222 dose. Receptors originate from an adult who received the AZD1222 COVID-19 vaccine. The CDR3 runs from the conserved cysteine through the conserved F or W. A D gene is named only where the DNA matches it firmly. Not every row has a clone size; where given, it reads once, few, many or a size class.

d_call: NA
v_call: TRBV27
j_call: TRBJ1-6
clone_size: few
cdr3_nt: TGTGCCAGCAGTAACAGGAATTCACCCCTCCACTTT
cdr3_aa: CASSNRNSPLHF

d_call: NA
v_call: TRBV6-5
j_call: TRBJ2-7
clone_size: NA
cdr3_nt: TGTGCCAGCAGGCCGGGAGACTCCTACGAGCAGTACTTC
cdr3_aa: CASRPGDSYEQYF

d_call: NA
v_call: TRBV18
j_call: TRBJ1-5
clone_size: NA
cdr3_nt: TGTGCCAGCTCACCATGGCAGACCAATCAGCCCCAGCATTTT
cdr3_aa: CASSPWQTNQPQHF

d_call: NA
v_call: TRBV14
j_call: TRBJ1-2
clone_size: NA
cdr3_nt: TGTGCCAGCAGCCAAGTCGGAGGGAACTATGGCTACACCTTC
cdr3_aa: CASSQVGGNYGYTF

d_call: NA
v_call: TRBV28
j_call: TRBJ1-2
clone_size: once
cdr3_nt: TGTGCCAGCAGGTTCAGGGACGGCTACACCTTC
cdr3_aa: CASRFRDGYTF

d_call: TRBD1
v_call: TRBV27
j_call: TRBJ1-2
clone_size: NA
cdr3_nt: TGTGCCAGCAGTTTGACAGGGGGCGGTGGCTACACCTTC
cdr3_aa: CASSLTGGGGYTF

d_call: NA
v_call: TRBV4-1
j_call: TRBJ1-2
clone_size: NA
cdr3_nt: TGCGCCAGCAGCCGGGACACCTTCTATGGCTACACCTTC
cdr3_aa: CASSRDTFYGYTF

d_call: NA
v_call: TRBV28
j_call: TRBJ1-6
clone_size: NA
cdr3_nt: TGTGCCAGCAGTTTCTCAGGTGGCTCCTATAATTCACCCCTCCACTTT
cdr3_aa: CASSFSGGSYNSPLHF

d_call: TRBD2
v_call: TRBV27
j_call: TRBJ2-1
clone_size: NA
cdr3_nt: TGTGCCAGCAGTTTCCTGTCTAGCGGGGGTTACAATGAGCAGTTCTTC
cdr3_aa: CASSFLSSGGYNEQFF

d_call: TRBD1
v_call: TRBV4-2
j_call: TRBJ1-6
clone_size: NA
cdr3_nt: TGTGCCAGCAGCCAAGATGCAACAGGGGTTTATTCACCCCTCCACTTT
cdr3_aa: CASSQDATGVYSPLHF

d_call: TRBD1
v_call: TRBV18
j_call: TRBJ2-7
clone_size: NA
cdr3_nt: TGTGCCAGCTCACCACTCACGGGACAGAGCTCCTACGAGCAGTACTTC
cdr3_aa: CASSPLTGQSSYEQYF

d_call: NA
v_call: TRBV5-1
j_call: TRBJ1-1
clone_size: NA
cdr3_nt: TGCGCCAGCAGCTCGGGGCGGAACACTGAAGCTTTCTTT
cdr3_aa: CASSSGRNTEAFF

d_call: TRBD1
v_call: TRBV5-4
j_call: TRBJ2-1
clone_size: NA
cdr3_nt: TGTGCCAGCAGCTCCGGGACAGGGCGGTACAATGAGCAGTTCTTC
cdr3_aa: CASSSGTGRYNEQFF

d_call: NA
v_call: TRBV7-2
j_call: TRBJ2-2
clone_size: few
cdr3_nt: TGTGCCAGCAGCTTAGCGAAAATAGGCCCCGGGGAGCTGTTTTTT
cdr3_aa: CASSLAKIGPGELFF

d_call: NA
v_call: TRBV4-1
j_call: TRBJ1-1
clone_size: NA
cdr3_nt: TGCGCCAGCAGCCAAGATCTCGGGGGGCCTAACACTGAAGCTTTCTTT
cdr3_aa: CASSQDLGGPNTEAFF

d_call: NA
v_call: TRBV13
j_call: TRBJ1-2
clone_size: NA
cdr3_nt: TGTGCCAGCAGCGTCAGGGTAGCTAACTATGGCTACACCTTC
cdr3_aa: CASSVRVANYGYTF

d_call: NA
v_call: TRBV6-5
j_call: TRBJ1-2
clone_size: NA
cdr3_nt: TGTGCCAGCAGGGATCAGGTTAACTATGGCTACACCTTC
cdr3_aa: CASRDQVNYGYTF

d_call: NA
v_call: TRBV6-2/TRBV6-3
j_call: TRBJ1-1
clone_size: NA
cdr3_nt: TGTGCCAGCAGCCCCACGGTGAACACTGAAGCTTTCTTT
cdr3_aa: CASSPTVNTEAFF

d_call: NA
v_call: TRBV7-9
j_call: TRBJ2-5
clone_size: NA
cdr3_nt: TGTGCCAGCAGCTTAAAAGCCCTACCGGGAGAGACCCAGTACTTC
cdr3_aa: CASSLKALPGETQYF

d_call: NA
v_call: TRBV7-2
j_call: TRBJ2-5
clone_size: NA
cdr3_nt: TGTGCCAGCAGCCCTGGACAGAGGCAAGAGACCCAGTACTTC
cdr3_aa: CASSPGQRQETQYF

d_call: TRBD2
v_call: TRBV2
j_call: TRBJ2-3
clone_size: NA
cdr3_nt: TGTGCCAGCAGTGAACTAGCGGGGGTGACAGATACGCAGTATTTT
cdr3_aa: CASSELAGVTDTQYF

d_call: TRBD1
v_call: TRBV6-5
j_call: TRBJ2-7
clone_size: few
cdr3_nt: TGTGCCAGCAGGGGGAGTAGGGACAGGGGTTCCGAGCAGTACTTC
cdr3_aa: CASRGSRDRGSEQYF

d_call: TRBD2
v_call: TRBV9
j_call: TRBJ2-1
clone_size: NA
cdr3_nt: TGTGCCAGCAGCGTATCTAGCGGGGGTTTCACCTACAATGAGCAGTTCTTC
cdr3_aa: CASSVSSGGFTYNEQFF

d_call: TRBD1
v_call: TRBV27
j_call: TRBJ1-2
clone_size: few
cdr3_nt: TGTGCCAGCAGTTTTTACGACAGGGGGCGTCTTACCTTC
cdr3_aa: CASSFYDRGRLTF

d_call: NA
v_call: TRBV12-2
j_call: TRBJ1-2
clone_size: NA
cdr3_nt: TGTGCAAGTCGCCCCTCCTCACTGGACAGGCCCCTAGGAACCTATGGCTACACCTTC
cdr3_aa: CASRPSSLDRPLGTYGYTF

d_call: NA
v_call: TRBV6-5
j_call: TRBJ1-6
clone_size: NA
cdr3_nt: TGTGCCAGCAGTCTACACAGGGAGGTATCACCCCTCCACTTT
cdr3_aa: CASSLHREVSPLHF

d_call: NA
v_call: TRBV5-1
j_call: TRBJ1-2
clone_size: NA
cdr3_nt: TGCGCCAGCAGCTTGGACGGAGACCCTAACTATGGCTACACCTTC
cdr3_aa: CASSLDGDPNYGYTF

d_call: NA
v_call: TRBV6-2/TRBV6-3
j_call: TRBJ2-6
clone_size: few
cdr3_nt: TGTGCCAGCAGTTACGACTCTGGGGCCAACGTCCTGACTTTC
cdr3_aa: CASSYDSGANVLTF

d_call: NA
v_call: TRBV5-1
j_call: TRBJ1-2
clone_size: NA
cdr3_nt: TGCGCCAGCAGCTTGGAGGGATTGGGTGGCTACACCTTC
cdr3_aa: CASSLEGLGGYTF

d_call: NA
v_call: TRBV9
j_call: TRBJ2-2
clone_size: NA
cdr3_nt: TGTGCCAGCAGCGGGGACCACACCGGGGAGCTGTTTTTT
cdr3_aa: CASSGDHTGELFF

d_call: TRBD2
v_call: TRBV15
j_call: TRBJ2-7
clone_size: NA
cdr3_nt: TGTGCCACCAGCATACCAAGCGGGGCCCGCTCCTACGAGCAGTACTTC
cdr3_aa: CATSIPSGARSYEQYF

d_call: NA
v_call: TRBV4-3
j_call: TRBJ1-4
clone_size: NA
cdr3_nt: TGCGCCAGCAGCCAAGAGCCCCCGGATGCAACTAATGAAAAACTGTTTTTT
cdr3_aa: CASSQEPPDATNEKLFF

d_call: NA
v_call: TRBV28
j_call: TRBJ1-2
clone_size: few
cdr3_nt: TGTGCCAGCAGTTTGGGGGTAGGCTATGGCTACACCTTC
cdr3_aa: CASSLGVGYGYTF

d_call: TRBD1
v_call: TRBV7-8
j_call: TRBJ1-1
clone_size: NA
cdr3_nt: TGTGCCAGCAGCTTCCTACAGGGGACGGCTGAAGCTTTCTTT
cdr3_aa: CASSFLQGTAEAFF

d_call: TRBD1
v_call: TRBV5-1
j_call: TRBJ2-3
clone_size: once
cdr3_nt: TGCGCCAGCAGCTTGGAGGGACAGGGGACAGATACGCAGTATTTT
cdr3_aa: CASSLEGQGTDTQYF